A single sample is the source of the 6 T cell receptor beta chains below, sequenced in a study of beta chain features in type 1 diabetes. Since all of the isolated RNA was reverse transcribed, expressed TCRB transcripts were what got sequenced. TCRdb's copy holds only in-frame clones and misses some; the assay was immunoSEQ multiplex PCR. Altogether around 450,000 clones are present, 9.5% to 12% being singletons, with the ten largest covering approximately 0.05%. Specimen: naive CD4+ T cells from blood. These receptors all come from a woman in her late teens or twenties in good health.

V and J are TRBV7-2 and TRBJ2-5; D not resolved. Trimming took off 4 bases at V and 2 bases at J, with 5 bases between the two ends. CDR1 is SGHTA, CDR2 FQGNSA, per germline. The CDR3 extends over 12 amino acids. CDR3 in amino acids: CASSSRQETQYF. The CDR3 region has the DNA TGTGCCAGCAGCTCTAGACAAGAGACCCAGTACTTC.

This clone was detected only a few times. Within the sample, other DNA sequences also encode this same CDR3. The chain carries TRBV28 and TRBJ2-5; unclear D gene. With 2 bases removed from V and 5 bases from J, the gap between germline ends came to 3 bases. The CDR3 sequence is 11 residues long. CDR1 MDHEN and CDR2 SYDVKM come from the germline V gene. CDR3 DNA: TGTGCCAGCAGTTTACGCGAGACCCAGTACTTC. It is translated as CASSLRETQYF.

This clone was picked up a small number of times. The CDR3 spells CSVSEVELETYEQYF. CDR3 coding DNA: TGCAGCGTTTCTGAAGTGGAGCTGGAAACCTACGAGCAGTACTTC. The chain is built from TRBV29-1 and TRBJ2-7; D not certain. CDR1 and CDR2 (germline): SQVTM, ANQGSEA. V was cut by 5 bases and J by 2 bases, with 19 bases left in between. This CDR3 comprises 15 residues.

This clone has only a few counts. The rearrangement joins TRBV7-2 to TRBJ2-3, with D possibly TRBD1 on 5 matching bases. The CDR3 totals 15 residues. Trimming shortened V by 5 bases and J by 3 bases, and 15 bases separated the two germline ends. Germline V gene sequence: CDR1 SGHTA, CDR2 FQGNSA. CDR3 DNA sequence: TGTGCCAGCAGCCCACACACAAGACAGACAGATACGCAGTATTTT. Protein product: CASSPHTRQTDTQYF.

This chain links TRBV29-1 with TRBJ2-2; 9 bases map to TRBD1. CDR1 and CDR2 (germline): SQVTM, ANQGSEA. The CDR3 covers 15 residues. The junction had 7 bases not matched to a gene; V was cut back by 5 bases and J by 3 bases. In DNA form, the CDR3 reads TGCAGCGTTCAAACCGGGACAGGGTACACCGGGGAGCTGTTTTTT. Amino acids: CSVQTGTGYTGELFF.

This clone was counted at least ten times. The gene calls are TRBV5-1 and TRBJ2-1; D is unclear. Germline V lookup: CDR1 SGHRS, CDR2 YFSETQ. This CDR3 is 13 amino acids long. The ends were cut back, 0 bases at V and 4 bases at J, with 5 bases in the middle. The CDR3 loop is CASSLDGYNEQFF. Here the CDR3 DNA reads TGCGCCAGCAGCTTGGACGGATACAATGAGCAGTTCTTC.